Below are 27 T cell receptor beta chains sequenced from a single sample in a study of cytotoxic CD8 clonotypes in ibrutinib-treated CLL. Here immunoSEQ multiplex PCR was the method, and the copy in TCRdb shows in-frame clones only, minus some. The data show over 100,000 clones, more than 55% seen once. Sequenced material: PBMCs, taken after 24 months of ibrutinib treatment. The receptor set was obtained from a human donor with chronic lymphocytic leukemia.

This clone was recorded a few times. The V call is TRBV9, the J call TRBJ1-1; maybe TRBD1 (5 bases). CDR1 is SGDLS, CDR2 YYNGEE, per germline. The CDR3 totals 14 residues. Trimming cost V 4 bases and J 1 base, with 11 bases left between them. CDR3 amino acids: CASSPTGGNTEAFF. The CDR3 DNA follows: TGTGCCAGCAGCCCAACTGGGGGGAACACTGAAGCTTTCTTT.

CDR3 DNA sequence: TGCGCCAGCAGCCAAGAAGGAGCCCAGGGGGAAGGTGGCTACACCTTC. Amino acids: CASSQEGAQGEGGYTF. V and J are TRBV4-1 and TRBJ1-2; 7 nucleotides match TRBD1. The CDR3 is 16 residues long. J gave up 7 bases and V 0 bases, and 11 bases lay outside the gene matches. From germline, CDR1 is MGHRA and CDR2 YSYEKL.

The V call is TRBV7-3, the J call TRBJ1-4, with 7 bases aligning to TRBD1. The CDR3 has 14 amino acids. With V trimmed by 4 bases and J by 8 bases, 7 bases remained unmatched. Germline values: CDR1 SGHTA, CDR2 FQGTGA. The CDR3 nucleotides are TGTGCCAGCAGCTCAACAGGGGCTGGGGAAAAACTGTTTTTT. It translates to CASSSTGAGEKLFF.

This clone was counted only a few times. This chain joins TRBV5-1 and TRBJ2-7, with 12 positions matching TRBD1. V shed 0 bases and J 6 bases; nucleotides not matched to a gene: 7. This CDR3 has 16 residues. Germline CDR1 and CDR2: SGHRS and YFSETQ. The chain's CDR3 is CASSLVPGQGAFEQYF. The DNA of the CDR3 is TGCGCCAGCAGCTTGGTACCGGGACAGGGGGCATTCGAGCAGTACTTC.

This clone appeared a few times. The chain is built from TRBV5-1 and TRBJ2-6; 8 nucleotides agree with TRBD1. V gave up 4 bases and J gave up 3 bases; unmatched junction bases: 12. The germline V gene has CDR1 SGHRS and CDR2 YFSETQ. CDR3 size: 18 residues. The CDR3 coding sequence is TGCGCCAGCAGCCTCCCGCAGGGGGCGATGTATGGGGCCAACGTCCTGACTTTC. It encodes CASSLPQGAMYGANVLTF.

V gene TRBV9 combines with J gene TRBJ2-1; D gene ambiguous. Trimming pared 2 bases from V and 6 bases from J, leaving 6 bases between. The CDR3 is made up of 12 amino acids. Germline CDR1 reads SGDLS; CDR2 reads YYNGEE. CDR3 DNA sequence: TGTGCCAGCAGCGTTACTCTCAATGAGCAGTTCTTC. This encodes CASSVTLNEQFF.

The rearrangement joins TRBV21-1 to TRBJ2-1; the D segment call TRBD2 is taken from the table without a DNA check. TRBV21-1 counts as a pseudogene. The CDR3 runs to 17 residues. The CDR3 sequence: CASSKGLAGLTWDEQFF. CDR3 bases: TGTGCCAGCAGCAAAGGACTAGCGGGGTTAACCTGGGATGAGCAGTTCTTC.

This clone was observed a few times. The chain links TRBV4-1 to TRBJ2-2; TRBD2 is a possible D gene (5 bases). The CDR3 contains 16 residues. The ends were cut back, 1 base at V and 6 bases at J, with 15 bases in the middle. Germline V gene sequence: CDR1 MGHRA, CDR2 YSYEKL. This chain's CDR3 is CASSQVSDSRAGELFF. The CDR3 nucleotides read TGCGCCAGCAGCCAAGTATCGGACTCTAGGGCCGGGGAGCTGTTTTTT.

This clone showed up just a few times. This chain joins TRBV25-1 and TRBJ1-1; weak D call: TRBD1 (6 bases). V lost 6 bases, J lost 3 bases, and 14 bases lay in between. The CDR3 consists of 14 residues. The germline V gene has CDR1 MGHDK and CDR2 SYGVNS. The DNA of the CDR3 is TGTGCCAGCAGCGGACAGACGAAGGACACTGAAGCTTTCTTT. Translated: CASSGQTKDTEAFF.

The chain links TRBV6-5 to TRBJ1-5, with D tentatively TRBD1 (6 bases). The V end was cut by 0 bases, the J end by 7 bases, with 10 bases between. The CDR3 spans 14 residues. Germline V CDR1 and CDR2: MNHEY, SVGAGI. CDR3 bases: TGTGCCAGCAGTTACTCAGGGGGTTTCCAGCCCCAGCATTTT. It specifies CASSYSGGFQPQHF.

This clone was counted ten times or more. The genes are TRBV27 and TRBJ2-7; 8 bases map to TRBD1. CDR3 length: 17 amino acids. V gave up 2 bases and J gave up 1 base; unmatched junction bases: 10. Germline-derived CDR1 and CDR2 are MNHEY and SMNVEV (reference sequence). The CDR3 nucleotides read TGTGCCAGCAGTTTACTCGACGGGACAGGACTGTCCTACGAGCAGTACTTC. It is translated as CASSLLDGTGLSYEQYF.

The V call is TRBV29-1, the J call TRBJ1-1; 7 bases fit TRBD1. This CDR3 has 13 amino acids. Germline V gene lookup returns CDR1 SQVTM and CDR2 ANQGSEA. The V segment lost 4 bases and the J segment 3 bases; nucleotides outside the gene matches: 5. The CDR3 DNA reads TGCAGCGTTGCCAGCACAGGGGACACTGAAGCTTTCTTT. This sequence encodes CSVASTGDTEAFF.

This clone occurred a few times. CDR3 in amino acids: CASSSLTLNTEAFF. The CDR3 region has the DNA TGTGCCAGCAGTTCGTTAACCTTGAACACTGAAGCTTTCTTT. The chain is built from TRBV6-5 and TRBJ1-1, with D uncertain. The germline V gene has CDR1 MNHEY and CDR2 SVGAGI. The CDR3 totals 14 residues. Trimming took off 4 bases at V and 0 bases at J, with 9 bases between the two ends.

This chain connects TRBV6-1 to TRBJ1-3; D uncertain. The germline V gene encodes CDR1 MNHNS and CDR2 SASEGT. The ends were cut back, 7 bases at V and 2 bases at J, with 6 bases in the middle. This CDR3 spans 12 amino acids. Here the CDR3 DNA reads TGTGCCAGCACCGCAGCTGGAAACACCATATATTTT. Amino acids: CASTAAGNTIYF.

J is TRBJ1-1 and V is TRBV25-1, with no clear D. The CDR3 totals 14 residues. V was pared by 10 bases and J by 0 bases, with 15 bases between. CDR1 and CDR2 (germline): MGHDK, SYGVNS. CDR3 region: CATLDERMNTEAFF. The CDR3 DNA follows: TGTGCCACCCTAGATGAGCGTATGAACACTGAAGCTTTCTTT.

The chain links TRBV4-3 to TRBJ2-5; 7 bases align to TRBD2. Germline V gene data show CDR1 as LGHNA and CDR2 as YSLEER. V was pared by 0 bases and J by 14 bases, with 18 bases of the junction left unmatched. There are 16 residues in the CDR3. CDR3 DNA sequence: TGCGCCAGCAGCCAAGATCAATCTAGCGGAGGTCAATCCATATACTTC. Protein sequence: CASSQDQSSGGQSIYF.

This clone was seen only a few times. The V call is TRBV11-3, the J call TRBJ2-3; D possibly corresponds to TRBD2 (6 bases). V lost 1 base, J lost 2 bases, and 7 bases lay in between. The germline gives CDR1 SGHNT, CDR2 YENEEA. The CDR3 has 14 amino acids. The CDR3 reads CASSLGRDTDTQYF. CDR3 bases: TGTGCCAGCAGCTTAGGGCGGGACACAGATACGCAGTATTTT.

This chain joins TRBV5-6 and TRBJ1-1; D not resolved. V was clipped by 4 bases and J by 6 bases, with 13 bases between them. This CDR3 has 13 amino acids. Per the germline V gene, CDR1 is SGHDT and CDR2 is YYEEEE. The CDR3 loop reads CASSRAQFPEAFF. The CDR3 nucleotides are TGTGCCAGCAGCCGGGCCCAATTCCCTGAAGCTTTCTTT.

As concerns this clone: Other DNA sequences from this sample encode an identical CDR3 as well. The chain has TRBV6-1 and TRBJ2-5; 8 bases map to TRBD1. Trimming took 6 bases from V and 10 from J; bases not matched to a gene: 13. The CDR3 extends over 14 amino acids. CDR1 MNHNS and CDR2 SASEGT come from the germline V gene. CDR3: CASSEDRVRFHQYF. Here the CDR3 DNA reads TGTGCCAGCAGCGAGGACAGGGTCCGATTTCACCAGTACTTC.

V and J are TRBV30 and TRBJ1-5; possible D gene TRBD1, 5 bases. Per the germline V gene, CDR1 is GTSNPN and CDR2 is SVGIG (reference sequence). This CDR3 contains 14 residues. Trimming cost V 5 bases and J 0 bases, with 11 bases left between them. CDR3 sequence reads: CAWDTGYSNQPQHF. CDR3 bases: TGTGCCTGGGATACAGGTTATAGCAATCAGCCCCAGCATTTT.

The V call is TRBV2, the J call TRBJ1-2; 8 bases agree with TRBD1. CDR3 length: 14 residues. Trimming at V came to 6 bases and at J to 4 bases, leaving 7 bases not matched to a gene. CDR1 SNHLY and CDR2 FYNNEI come from the germline V gene. The CDR3 loop reads CASSLAGGPYGYTF. The CDR3 nucleotides read TGTGCCAGCAGCCTGGCAGGGGGCCCCTATGGCTACACCTTC.

The chain is built from TRBV28 and TRBJ1-3; no firm D call. The CDR3 loop spans 15 amino acids. The V end lost 7 bases, the J end lost 0 bases, and 13 bases lay between the germline ends. Germline V gene data show CDR1 as MDHEN and CDR2 as SYDVKM. The CDR3, as DNA: TGTGCCAGCATGTCCAGGCCGAGCTCTGGAAACACCATATATTTT. This sequence encodes CASMSRPSSGNTIYF. Drawing the rest from reference TRBV28 and TRBJ1-3, the complete variable domain is DVKVTQSSRYLVKRTGEKVFLECVQDMDHENMFWYRQDPGLGLRLIYFSYDVKMKEKGDIPEGYSVSREKKERFSLILESASTNQTSMYLCASMSRPSSGNTIYFGEGSWLTVV.

This clone has only one observation. The CDR3 sequence: CAWNPTTSGVETQYF. CDR3 coding DNA: TGTGCCTGGAACCCGACTACTAGCGGGGTAGAGACCCAGTACTTC. This chain links TRBV30 with TRBJ2-5, with 10 bases fitting TRBD2. CDR1 is GTSNPN, CDR2 SVGIG, per germline (reference sequence). The CDR3 is 15 residues long. Unmatched junction bases numbered 9, after V lost 4 bases and J lost 4 bases.

Here the CDR3 DNA reads TGTGCCACCAGCAGAGATCCGGCAGGGGAGAGCAAAAACATTCAGTACTTC. Translated: CATSRDPAGESKNIQYF. The J gene is TRBJ2-4, the V gene TRBV15; weak D call: TRBD1 (6 bases). The CDR3 runs to 17 residues. CDR1 LNHNV and CDR2 YYDKDF come from the germline V gene (reference sequence). V was pared by 0 bases and J by 3 bases, with 15 bases between.

The gene calls are TRBV9 and TRBJ1-1, with D uncertain. The V end lost 4 bases, the J end lost 9 bases, and 13 bases lay between the germline ends. CDR1 and CDR2 from the germline V gene are SGDLS and YYNGEE. The CDR3 length is 12 residues. CDR3 in amino acids: CASSLGGGKAFF. CDR3 DNA sequence: TGTGCCAGCAGCCTAGGAGGAGGAAAAGCTTTCTTT.

V and J are TRBV5-4 and TRBJ1-6; possible D gene TRBD1, 5 bases. The CDR3 covers 14 residues. V lost 1 base, J lost 10 bases, and 12 bases lay in between. Germline CDR1 and CDR2: SGHNT and YYREEE (reference sequence). CDR3 protein: CASSLRVEGSPLHF. The CDR3 DNA reads as TGTGCCAGCAGCTTGAGGGTCGAGGGGTCACCCCTCCACTTT.

The V and J genes are TRBV9 and TRBJ2-1; 10 positions match TRBD2. The trim removed 0 bases at V and 9 bases at J, leaving 9 bases unmatched. The CDR3 loop spans 16 amino acids. The V gene's germline CDR1 is SGDLS and CDR2 YYNGEE. CDR3 sequence: CASSVAPQRGGTEQFF. For the CDR3, the DNA is TGTGCCAGCAGCGTAGCTCCTCAGCGGGGGGGAACTGAGCAGTTCTTC.